A single sample is the source of the 25 T cell receptor beta chains below, sequenced in a study of early T cells in non-severe SARS-CoV-2 infection. TCRdb called the 5' RACE reads again in MiXCR, with one record for every CDR3 protein. The sample carries tens of thousands of distinct CDR3 sequences, approximately 12% recorded once. This sample comprised whole blood, obtained at baseline. The receptors come from an adult who was a healthcare worker with PCR-confirmed SARS-CoV-2 infection or an uninfected control (not recorded which).

The chain joins TRBV6-5 to TRBJ2-7; TRBD1 matches at 7 bases. The CDR3 is 13 residues long. J gave up 5 bases and V 6 bases, and 7 bases lay outside the gene matches. Germline V gives CDR1 MNHEY, CDR2 SVGAGI. The CDR3 protein is CASSLDREHEQYF. CDR3 DNA sequence: TGTGCCAGCAGCTTAGACAGGGAACACGAGCAGTACTTC.

This clonotype was observed a handful of times. The chain employs TRBV28 and TRBJ2-7, with D perhaps assigned TRBD1 or TRBD2 (5 bases each). The CDR3 has 14 residues. The V gene's germline CDR1 is MDHEN and CDR2 SYDVKM. V lost 5 bases and J 6 bases, leaving 17 bases between the germline ends. The CDR3 DNA reads as TGTGCCAGCAGTCTAGGGACGGCCCTGGGCGAGCAGTACTTC. Its protein is CASSLGTALGEQYF.

The V call is TRBV12-3 or TRBV12-4, the J call TRBJ2-3; D is perhaps TRBD1 or TRBD2 (5 bases each). V was cut by 1 base and J by 5 bases, with 10 bases left in between. The CDR3 totals 14 residues. The CDR3 DNA follows: TGTGCCAGCAGTTTAGGAAGTGGGGGAGATACGCAGTATTTT. Its protein product is CASSLGSGGDTQYF.

V is TRBV10-3 and J is TRBJ2-2, with D tentatively TRBD1 (6 bases). The germline gives CDR1 ENHRY, CDR2 SYGVKD. This CDR3 comprises 14 residues. V dropped 6 bases and J dropped 1 base, with 9 bases sitting between them. The CDR3: CAIRQTGNTGELFF. CDR3 DNA sequence: TGTGCCATCAGGCAGACAGGGAACACCGGGGAGCTGTTTTTT.

This clonotype turned up a few times. V and J are TRBV15 and TRBJ2-7; the D is unclear. V lost 8 bases and J lost 6, with 20 bases in between. Looked up from germline, CDR1 is LNHNV and CDR2 is YYDKDF (reference sequence). The CDR3 spans 14 residues. CDR3 coding DNA: TGTGCCACCGCGGAGTGGACCGGCCTCGGCGAGCAGTACTTC. This codes for CATAEWTGLGEQYF.

This clonotype appeared many times. V and J are TRBV6-1 and TRBJ2-2, with 12 nucleotides matching TRBD2. This CDR3 has 20 residues. The junction had 16 bases not matched to a gene; V was cut back by 6 bases and J by 2 bases. Germline-derived CDR1 and CDR2 are MNHNS and SASEGT. CDR3 loop: CASSSLAGGPIWDNTGELFF. The CDR3 DNA sequence: TGTGCCAGCAGCTCCCTAGCGGGAGGGCCGATCTGGGATAACACCGGGGAGCTGTTTTTT.

This clonotype was detected a few times. V gene TRBV12-5 combines with J gene TRBJ1-3; TRBD1 matches 7 bases. The germline CDR1 and CDR2 sequences are LGHNT and FRNRAP. The CDR3 consists of 16 residues. The J segment lost 0 bases and the V segment lost 6 bases, leaving 8 bases of the junction unmatched. The CDR3 nucleotides are TGTGCTAGTGGGCGAACAGGGGAATACTCTGGAAACACCATATATTTT. Amino acids: CASGRTGEYSGNTIYF.

The J gene is TRBJ2-4, the V gene TRBV5-6, with unresolved D. Germline lookup yields CDR1 SGHDT and CDR2 YYEEEE. The CDR3 loop spans 14 amino acids. V lost 4 bases to trimming and J lost 0 bases, with 8 bases between them. CDR3 bases: TGTGCCAGCAGCCTCTCTGTAGCCAAAAACATTCAGTACTTC. This encodes CASSLSVAKNIQYF.

This clonotype was seen only a few times. The V and J genes are TRBV4-1 and TRBJ2-7; 13 bases agree with TRBD2. CDR3 length: 16 amino acids. The germline CDR1 and CDR2 sequences are MGHRA and YSYEKL. J lost 2 bases, V lost 4 bases, and 5 bases had no gene match. The DNA for the CDR3 is TGCGCCAGCAGCCCCCCCGGACTAGCGGGGGCCTACGAGCAGTACTTC. Translated, it gives CASSPPGLAGAYEQYF.

The chain has TRBV5-6 and TRBJ2-1; D is unclear. In germline, CDR1 is SGHDT, CDR2 YYEEEE. Trimming removed 4 bases at V and 2 bases at J, with 10 bases between. This CDR3 spans 14 amino acids. In DNA, the CDR3 is TGTGCCAGCAGCCGTATCGGGCCCTACAATGAGCAGTTCTTC. Translating it yields CASSRIGPYNEQFF.

The chain joins TRBV4-2 to TRBJ2-7, with 8 positions matching TRBD1. Trimming cost V 1 base and J 5 bases; bases outside gene matches: 13. The CDR3 totals 17 residues. The V gene's germline CDR1 is LGHNA and CDR2 YNFKEQ. The CDR3 loop reads CASSQGPLGTGVNEQYF. DNA of the CDR3: TGTGCCAGCAGCCAAGGACCTCTTGGGACAGGCGTCAACGAGCAGTACTTC.

This clonotype was seen a handful of times. The chain has TRBV27 and TRBJ1-6; 10 bases match TRBD1. From germline, CDR1 is MNHEY and CDR2 SMNVEV (reference sequence). The CDR3 runs to 16 residues. Losses at the gene ends were 2 bases for V and 5 bases for J; bases not matched to a gene: 3. CDR3 nucleotides: TGTGCCAGCAGTTTAGTGGACAGGGGGAATAATTCACCCCTCCACTTT. This translates into CASSLVDRGNNSPLHF.

This clonotype was counted many times. The gene calls are TRBV5-1 and TRBJ1-2; TRBD1 matches at 8 bases. From germline, CDR1 is SGHRS and CDR2 YFSETQ. V shed 0 bases, J shed 7 bases, and the junction held 8 bases outside the gene matches. The CDR3 has 15 amino acids. CDR3 protein: CASSLVQGARSGYTF. Written as DNA, the CDR3 is TGCGCCAGCAGCTTGGTTCAGGGGGCGCGAAGTGGCTACACCTTC.

The chain links TRBV30 to TRBJ2-1; D may correspond to TRBD1 or TRBD2 (5 bases each). Germline CDR1 reads GTSNPN; CDR2 reads SVGIG (reference sequence). This CDR3 contains 13 residues. The V end was cut by 0 bases, the J end by 15 bases, with 18 bases between. The CDR3 loop is CAWSVPLGGTSFF. The CDR3 DNA sequence: TGTGCCTGGAGTGTACCCCTTGGGGGAACGTCGTTCTTC.

V gene TRBV2 combines with J gene TRBJ2-1; D gene unclear. Per the germline V gene, CDR1 is SNHLY and CDR2 is FYNNEI. The CDR3 runs to 11 residues. V gave up 3 bases and J gave up 6 bases, with 3 bases separating them. The CDR3 coding sequence is TGTGCCAGCAGTGACCGCAATGAGCAGTTCTTC. This encodes CASSDRNEQFF.

This clonotype was counted only a few times. This chain connects TRBV14 to TRBJ2-1; 8 positions agree with TRBD1. The CDR3 consists of 16 residues. Losses at the gene ends were 6 bases for V and 0 bases for J; bases not matched to a gene: 7. CDR1 SGHDN and CDR2 FVKESK come from the germline V gene. This chain's CDR3 is CASRAMTGASYNEQFF. The CDR3 DNA reads TGTGCCAGCAGGGCAATGACAGGGGCCTCCTACAATGAGCAGTTCTTC.

This clonotype has ten or more counts. V usage is TRBV19 and J usage is TRBJ2-1; possibly TRBD2 for D (5 bases). The CDR3 runs 13 residues. Trimming took 4 bases from V and 10 from J, leaving 14 bases between them. Germline assignment: CDR1 LNHDA and CDR2 SQIVND (reference sequence). The CDR3 region is CASSSPPQREQFF. As DNA, the CDR3 is TGTGCCAGTAGTAGTCCCCCACAGCGGGAGCAGTTCTTC.

The V and J genes are TRBV6-1 and TRBJ2-1, with TRBD1 matching 10 bases. Per germline, CDR1 MNHNS and CDR2 SASEGT. The V gene end was trimmed by 6 bases and the J gene end by 9 bases; junction bases not matched to a gene: 8. The CDR3 contains 14 residues. The CDR3 DNA sequence: TGTGCCAGCAGGAAGGACAGGGGGGGGATTGAGCAGTTCTTC. Amino acids: CASRKDRGGIEQFF.

This clonotype came up a few times. The rearrangement links TRBV27 to TRBJ2-1; D is tentatively TRBD1 or TRBD2 (6 bases each). The ends were cut back, 4 bases at V and 12 bases at J, with 13 bases in the middle. Germline V lookup: CDR1 MNHEY, CDR2 SMNVEV (reference sequence). This CDR3 has 12 residues. The CDR3 region has the DNA TGTGCCAGCAGTTCGGGGGCAGGAGGGCAGTTCTTC. Amino acids: CASSSGAGGQFF.

This clonotype has a count of ten or more. The genes are TRBV7-9 and TRBJ2-5, with D possibly being TRBD1 (6 bases). V was trimmed by 2 bases and J by 5 bases, leaving 12 bases between them. The CDR3 is made up of 14 amino acids. In germline, CDR1 is SEHNR, CDR2 FQNEAQ (reference sequence). CDR3 residues: CASSLTGTRETQYF. CDR3 DNA: TGTGCCAGCAGCTTAACAGGGACAAGGGAGACCCAGTACTTC.

This clonotype was picked up a small number of times. V is TRBV19 and J is TRBJ2-1; D ambiguous. Between the trimmed V and J ends, which lost 7 bases and 2 bases, there was a span of 6 bases. This CDR3 comprises 12 residues. Per the germline V gene, CDR1 is LNHDA and CDR2 is SQIVND (reference sequence). The CDR3, as DNA: TGTGCCAGTATAGGGACCTACAATGAGCAGTTCTTC. Protein sequence: CASIGTYNEQFF. Full variable domain (outside the CDR3, taken from reference TRBV19 and TRBJ2-1): DGGITQSPKYLFRKEGQNVTLSCEQNLNHDAMYWYRQDPGQGLRLIYYSQIVNDFQKGDIAEGYSVSREKKESFPLTVTSAQKNPTAFYLCASIGTYNEQFFGPGTRLTVL.

This clonotype came up a few times. The gene calls are TRBV20-1 and TRBJ1-1, with TRBD1 as a possible D gene (5 bases). Per germline, CDR1 DFQATT and CDR2 SNEGSKA (reference sequence). V was cut by 5 bases and J by 0 bases, with 10 bases left in between. The CDR3 has 13 residues. CDR3 in DNA: TGCAGTGCTCCGGGACGGATGAACACTGAAGCTTTCTTT. Its translation is CSAPGRMNTEAFF.

The chain combines TRBV3-1 with TRBJ2-4; TRBD1 aligns across 7 bases. The CDR3 covers 16 residues. V was clipped by 0 bases and J by 0 bases; unmatched bases: 2. Germline V gives CDR1 LGHDT, CDR2 YNNKEL (reference sequence). The CDR3 DNA follows: TGTGCCAGCAGCCAAGAGACAGGGCTAGCCAAAAACATTCAGTACTTC. It codes for CASSQETGLAKNIQYF. Using reference TRBV3-1 and TRBJ2-4 for the parts outside the CDR3, the full variable domain is DTAVSQTPKYLVTQMGNDKSIKCEQNLGHDTMYWYKQDSKKFLKIMFSYNNKELIINETVPNRFSPKSPDKAHLNLHINSLELGDSAVYFCASSQETGLAKNIQYFGAGTRLSVL.

This clonotype showed up just a few times. The CDR3 sequence: CASREFSQNTEAFF. CDR3 nucleotides: TGTGCCAGCAGGGAGTTCAGCCAGAACACTGAAGCTTTCTTT. V and J are TRBV6-6 and TRBJ1-1; D is ambiguous. The CDR3 covers 14 residues. Trimming pared 6 bases from V and 1 base from J, leaving 12 bases between. Per germline, CDR1 MNHNY and CDR2 SVGAGI (reference sequence).

This clonotype has just a few counts. V usage is TRBV3-1 and J usage is TRBJ1-4, with 7 nucleotides matching TRBD1. The CDR3 spans 14 residues. The J segment lost 3 bases and the V segment lost 4 bases, leaving 2 bases of the junction unmatched. CDR1 and CDR2 from the germline V gene are LGHDT and YNNKEL (reference sequence). Here the CDR3 reads CASSRGQPNEKLFF. The DNA of the CDR3 is TGTGCCAGCAGCCGGGGACAGCCTAATGAAAAACTGTTTTTT.